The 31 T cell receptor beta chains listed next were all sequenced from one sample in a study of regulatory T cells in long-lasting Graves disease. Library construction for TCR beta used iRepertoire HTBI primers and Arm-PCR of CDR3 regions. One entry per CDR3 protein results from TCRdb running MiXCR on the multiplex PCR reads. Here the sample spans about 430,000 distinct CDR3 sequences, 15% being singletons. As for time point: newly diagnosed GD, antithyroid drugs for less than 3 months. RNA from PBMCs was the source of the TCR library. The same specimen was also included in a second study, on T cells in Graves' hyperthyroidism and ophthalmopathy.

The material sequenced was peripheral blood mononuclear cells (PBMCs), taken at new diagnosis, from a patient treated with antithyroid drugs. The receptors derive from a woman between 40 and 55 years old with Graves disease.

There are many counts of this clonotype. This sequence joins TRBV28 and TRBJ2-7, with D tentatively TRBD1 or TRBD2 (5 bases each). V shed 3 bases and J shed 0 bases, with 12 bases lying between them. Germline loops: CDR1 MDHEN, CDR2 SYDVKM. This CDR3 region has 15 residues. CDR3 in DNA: TGTGCCAGCAGTTTGGACGGGGCAGGCTCCTACGAGCAGTACTTC. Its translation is CASSLDGAGSYEQYF. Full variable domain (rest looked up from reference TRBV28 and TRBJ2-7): DVKVTQSSRYLVKRTGEKVFLECVQDMDHENMFWYRQDPGLGLRLIYFSYDVKMKEKGDIPEGYSVSREKKERFSLILESASTNQTSMYLCASSLDGAGSYEQYFGPGTRLTVT.

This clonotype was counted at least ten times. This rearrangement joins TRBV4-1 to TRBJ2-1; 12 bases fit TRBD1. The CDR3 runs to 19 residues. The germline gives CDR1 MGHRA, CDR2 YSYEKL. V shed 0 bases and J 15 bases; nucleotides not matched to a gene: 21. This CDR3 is CASSQDHNLPGQGAPWAFF. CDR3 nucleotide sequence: TGCGCCAGCAGCCAAGATCATAACCTACCGGGACAGGGGGCACCCTGGGCGTTCTTC.

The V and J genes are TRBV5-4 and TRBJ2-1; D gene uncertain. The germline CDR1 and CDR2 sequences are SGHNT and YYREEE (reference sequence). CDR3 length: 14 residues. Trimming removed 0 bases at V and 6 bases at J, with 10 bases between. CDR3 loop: CASSLVRSANEQFF. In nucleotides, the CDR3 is TGTGCCAGCAGCTTGGTTCGAAGCGCCAATGAGCAGTTCTTC.

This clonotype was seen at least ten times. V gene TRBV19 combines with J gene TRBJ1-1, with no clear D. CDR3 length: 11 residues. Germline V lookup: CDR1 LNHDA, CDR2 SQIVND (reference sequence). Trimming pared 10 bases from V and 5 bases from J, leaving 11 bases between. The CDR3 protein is CATKTGTEAFF. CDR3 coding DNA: TGTGCCACGAAAACCGGGACTGAAGCTTTCTTT.

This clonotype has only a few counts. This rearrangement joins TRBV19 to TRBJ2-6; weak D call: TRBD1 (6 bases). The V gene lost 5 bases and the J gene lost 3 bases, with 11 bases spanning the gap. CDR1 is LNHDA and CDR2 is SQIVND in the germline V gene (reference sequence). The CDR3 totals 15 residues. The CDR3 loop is CASSQTGFGANVLTF. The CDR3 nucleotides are TGTGCCAGTAGTCAAACAGGGTTTGGGGCCAACGTCCTGACTTTC.

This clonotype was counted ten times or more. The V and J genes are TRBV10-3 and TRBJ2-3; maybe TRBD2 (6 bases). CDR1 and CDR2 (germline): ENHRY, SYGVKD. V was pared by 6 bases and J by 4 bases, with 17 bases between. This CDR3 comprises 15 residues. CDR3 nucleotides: TGTGCCATCAGAGAGGGACTCACGGACGCAGATACGCAGTATTTT. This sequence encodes CAIREGLTDADTQYF.

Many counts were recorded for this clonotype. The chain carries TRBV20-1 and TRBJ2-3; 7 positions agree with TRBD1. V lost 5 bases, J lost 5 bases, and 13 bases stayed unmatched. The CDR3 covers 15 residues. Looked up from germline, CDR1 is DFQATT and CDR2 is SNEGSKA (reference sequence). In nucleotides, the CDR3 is TGCAGTGCTCAGAGGGGGCAGGGGAGAGGAGATACGCAGTATTTT. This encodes CSAQRGQGRGDTQYF.

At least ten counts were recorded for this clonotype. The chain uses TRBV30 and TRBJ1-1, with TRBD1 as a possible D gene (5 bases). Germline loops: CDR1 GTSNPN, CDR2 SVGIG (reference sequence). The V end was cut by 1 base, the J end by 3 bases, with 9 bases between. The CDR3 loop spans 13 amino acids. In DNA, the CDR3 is TGTGCCTGGAGTGGGAGCAGGGACACTGAAGCTTTCTTT. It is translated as CAWSGSRDTEAFF.

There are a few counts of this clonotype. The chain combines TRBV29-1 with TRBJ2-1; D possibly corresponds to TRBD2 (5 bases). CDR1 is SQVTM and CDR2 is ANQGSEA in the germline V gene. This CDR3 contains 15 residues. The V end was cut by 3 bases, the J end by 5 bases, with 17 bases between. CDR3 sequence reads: CSVEGGLKDHNEQFF. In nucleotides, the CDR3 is TGCAGCGTTGAGGGCGGGTTAAAGGACCACAATGAGCAGTTCTTC.

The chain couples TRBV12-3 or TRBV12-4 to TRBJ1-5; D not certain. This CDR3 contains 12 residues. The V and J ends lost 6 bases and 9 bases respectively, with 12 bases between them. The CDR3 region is CASSPGGGPQHF. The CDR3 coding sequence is TGTGCCAGCAGCCCGGGAGGAGGGCCCCAGCATTTT.

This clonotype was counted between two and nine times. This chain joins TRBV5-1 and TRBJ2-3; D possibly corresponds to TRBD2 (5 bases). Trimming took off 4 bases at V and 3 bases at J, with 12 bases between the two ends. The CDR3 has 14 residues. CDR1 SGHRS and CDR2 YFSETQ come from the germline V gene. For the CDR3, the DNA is TGCGCCAGCAGCCCGGAACGGGGAACAGATACGCAGTATTTT. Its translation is CASSPERGTDTQYF.

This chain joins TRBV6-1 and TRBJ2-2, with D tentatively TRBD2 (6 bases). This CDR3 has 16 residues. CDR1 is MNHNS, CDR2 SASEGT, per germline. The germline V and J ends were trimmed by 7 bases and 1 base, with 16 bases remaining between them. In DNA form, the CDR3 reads TGTGCCAGCAACCGGGATCTGGGGGGGAACACCGGGGAGCTGTTTTTT. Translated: CASNRDLGGNTGELFF.

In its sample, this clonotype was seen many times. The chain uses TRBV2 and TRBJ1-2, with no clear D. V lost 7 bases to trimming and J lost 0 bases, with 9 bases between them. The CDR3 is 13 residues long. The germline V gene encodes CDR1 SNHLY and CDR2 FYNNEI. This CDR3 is CASTVYSNYGYTF. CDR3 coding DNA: TGTGCCAGCACTGTATACTCTAACTATGGCTACACCTTC.

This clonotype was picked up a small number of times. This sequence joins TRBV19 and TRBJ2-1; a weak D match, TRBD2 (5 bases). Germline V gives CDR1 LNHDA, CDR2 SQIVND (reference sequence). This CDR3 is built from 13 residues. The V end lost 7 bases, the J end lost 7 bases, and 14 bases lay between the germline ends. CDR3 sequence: CASKGPGINEQFF. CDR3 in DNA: TGTGCCAGTAAGGGTCCCGGGATAAATGAGCAGTTCTTC.

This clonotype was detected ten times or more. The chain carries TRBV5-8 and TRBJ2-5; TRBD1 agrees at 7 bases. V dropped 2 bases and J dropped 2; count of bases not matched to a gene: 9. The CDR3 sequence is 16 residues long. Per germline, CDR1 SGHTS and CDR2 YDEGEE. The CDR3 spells CASSLTGVGVQETQYF. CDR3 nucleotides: TGTGCCAGCAGCTTAACAGGGGTCGGGGTTCAAGAGACCCAGTACTTC.

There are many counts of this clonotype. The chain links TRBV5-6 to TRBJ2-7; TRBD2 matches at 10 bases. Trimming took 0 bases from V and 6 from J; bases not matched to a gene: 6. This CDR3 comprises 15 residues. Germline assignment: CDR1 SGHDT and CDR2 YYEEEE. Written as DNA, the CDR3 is TGTGCCAGCAGCTTGGTGGCTAGCGGGAGCGGCGAGCAGTACTTC. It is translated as CASSLVASGSGEQYF.

The CDR3: CASTVPETQYF. The DNA of the CDR3 is TGCGCCAGCACGGTCCCAGAGACCCAGTACTTC. The chain couples TRBV10-1 to TRBJ2-5; no definite D call. The V and J ends lost 7 bases and 4 bases respectively, with 7 bases between them. Germline V gives CDR1 WNHNN, CDR2 SYGVQD (reference sequence). The CDR3 extends over 11 amino acids.

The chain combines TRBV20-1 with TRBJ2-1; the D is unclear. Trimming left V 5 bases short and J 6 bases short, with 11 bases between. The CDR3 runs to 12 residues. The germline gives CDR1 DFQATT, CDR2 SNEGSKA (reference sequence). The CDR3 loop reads CSAPGPGNEQFF. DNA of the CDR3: TGCAGTGCTCCCGGGCCGGGCAATGAGCAGTTCTTC.

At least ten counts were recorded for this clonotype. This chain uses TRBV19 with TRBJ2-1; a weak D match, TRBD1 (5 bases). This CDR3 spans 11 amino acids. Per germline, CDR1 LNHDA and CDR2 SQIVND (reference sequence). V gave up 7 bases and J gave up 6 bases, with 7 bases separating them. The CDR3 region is CASKGRNEQFF. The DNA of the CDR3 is TGTGCCAGTAAGGGGCGCAATGAGCAGTTCTTC.

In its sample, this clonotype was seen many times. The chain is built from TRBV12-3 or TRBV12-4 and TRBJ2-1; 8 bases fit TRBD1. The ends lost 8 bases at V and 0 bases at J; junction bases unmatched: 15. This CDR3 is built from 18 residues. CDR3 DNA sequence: TGTGCCAGCGGCCCGGGACAGGTCTATAGGAGCTCCTACAATGAGCAGTTCTTC. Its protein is CASGPGQVYRSSYNEQFF.

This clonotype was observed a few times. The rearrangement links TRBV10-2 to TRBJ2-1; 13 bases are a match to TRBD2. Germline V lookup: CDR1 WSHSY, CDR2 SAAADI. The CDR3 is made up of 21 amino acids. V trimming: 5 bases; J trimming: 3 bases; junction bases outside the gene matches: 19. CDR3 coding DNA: TGCGCCAGCAGTTTAGGACTAGCGGGAGCTATCGCCACAGAGGGCTACAATGAGCAGTTCTTC. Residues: CASSLGLAGAIATEGYNEQFF.

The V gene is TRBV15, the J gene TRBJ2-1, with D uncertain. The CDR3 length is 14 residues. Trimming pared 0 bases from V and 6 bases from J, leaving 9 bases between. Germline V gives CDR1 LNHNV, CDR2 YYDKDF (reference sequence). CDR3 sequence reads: CATSREETPNEQFF. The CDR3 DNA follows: TGTGCCACCAGCAGAGAGGAGACACCCAATGAGCAGTTCTTC.

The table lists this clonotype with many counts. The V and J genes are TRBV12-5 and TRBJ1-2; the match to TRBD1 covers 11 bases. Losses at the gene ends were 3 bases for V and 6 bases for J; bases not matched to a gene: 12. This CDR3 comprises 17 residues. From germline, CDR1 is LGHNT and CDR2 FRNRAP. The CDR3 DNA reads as TGTGCTAGTGGTTTCACACCCACGGAGGGACAGGGGGATGGCTACACCTTC. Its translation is CASGFTPTEGQGDGYTF.

CDR3 nucleotides: TGTGCCAGCACCTGGGGCTGTAGGACCAATCAGCCCCAGCATTTT. It codes for CASTWGCRTNQPQHF. The genes are TRBV6-2 or TRBV6-3 and TRBJ1-5; perhaps TRBD1 as D (5 bases). Germline CDR1 and CDR2: MNHEY and SVGEGT. The CDR3 consists of 15 residues. The ends were cut back, 7 bases at V and 3 bases at J, with 16 bases in the middle.

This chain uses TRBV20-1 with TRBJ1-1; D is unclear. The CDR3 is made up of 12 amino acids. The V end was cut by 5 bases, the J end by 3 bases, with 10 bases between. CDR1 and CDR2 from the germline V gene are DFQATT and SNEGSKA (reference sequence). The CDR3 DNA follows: TGCAGTGCTCTTCTCAGCGACACTGAAGCTTTCTTT. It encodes CSALLSDTEAFF.

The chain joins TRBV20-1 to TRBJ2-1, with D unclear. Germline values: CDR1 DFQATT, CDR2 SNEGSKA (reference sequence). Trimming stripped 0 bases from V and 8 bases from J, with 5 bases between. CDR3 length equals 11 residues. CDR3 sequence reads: CSARDYHEQFF. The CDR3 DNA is TGCAGTGCTAGAGATTACCATGAGCAGTTCTTC.

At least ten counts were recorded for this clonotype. CDR3 DNA: TGCAGTGCTATCGGGCTAGGGGACCAAGAGACCCAGTACTTC. Translation gives CSAIGLGDQETQYF. The J gene is TRBJ2-5, the V gene TRBV20-1, with D perhaps TRBD1 (5 bases). V was clipped by 4 bases and J by 0 bases, with 12 bases between them. The germline V gene has CDR1 DFQATT and CDR2 SNEGSKA (reference sequence). The CDR3 runs 14 residues.

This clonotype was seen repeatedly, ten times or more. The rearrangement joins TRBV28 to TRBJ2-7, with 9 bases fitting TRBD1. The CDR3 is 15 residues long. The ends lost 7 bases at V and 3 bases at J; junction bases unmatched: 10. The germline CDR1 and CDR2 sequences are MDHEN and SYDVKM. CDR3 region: CASNEQGAGNYEQYF. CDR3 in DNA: TGTGCCAGCAATGAACAGGGGGCGGGCAACTACGAGCAGTACTTC.

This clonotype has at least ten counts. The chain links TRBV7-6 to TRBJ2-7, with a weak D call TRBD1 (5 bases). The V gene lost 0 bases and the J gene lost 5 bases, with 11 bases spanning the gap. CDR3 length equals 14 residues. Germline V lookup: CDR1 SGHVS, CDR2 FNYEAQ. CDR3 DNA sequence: TGTGCCAGCAGCTTAGCTGACAGCCTCCACGAGCAGTACTTC. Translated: CASSLADSLHEQYF.

CDR3 in amino acids: CASSQEGLSETQYF. CDR3 coding DNA: TGTGCCAGCAGCCAAGAGGGCCTCTCAGAGACCCAGTACTTC. The V and J genes are TRBV3-1 and TRBJ2-5; no definite D call. This CDR3 contains 14 residues. CDR1 and CDR2 from the germline V gene are LGHDT and YNNKEL (reference sequence). V lost 0 bases to trimming and J lost 4 bases, with 9 bases between them.

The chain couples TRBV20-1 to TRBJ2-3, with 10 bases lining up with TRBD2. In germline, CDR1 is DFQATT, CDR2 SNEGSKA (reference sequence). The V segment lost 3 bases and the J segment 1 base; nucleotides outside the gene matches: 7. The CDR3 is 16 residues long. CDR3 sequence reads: CSASGLAGAGTDTQYF. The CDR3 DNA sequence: TGCAGTGCTAGTGGGCTAGCGGGAGCAGGCACAGATACGCAGTATTTT.